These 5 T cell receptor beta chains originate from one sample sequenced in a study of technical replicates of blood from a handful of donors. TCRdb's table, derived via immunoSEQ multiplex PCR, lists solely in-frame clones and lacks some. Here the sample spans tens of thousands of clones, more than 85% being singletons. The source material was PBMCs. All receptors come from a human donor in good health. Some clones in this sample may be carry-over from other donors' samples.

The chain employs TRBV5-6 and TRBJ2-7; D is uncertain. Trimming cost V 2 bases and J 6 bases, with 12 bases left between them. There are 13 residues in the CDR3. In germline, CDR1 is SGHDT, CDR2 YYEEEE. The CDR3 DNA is TGTGCCAGCAGCTTTACGTTCACTTCCGAGCAGTACTTC. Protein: CASSFTFTSEQYF.

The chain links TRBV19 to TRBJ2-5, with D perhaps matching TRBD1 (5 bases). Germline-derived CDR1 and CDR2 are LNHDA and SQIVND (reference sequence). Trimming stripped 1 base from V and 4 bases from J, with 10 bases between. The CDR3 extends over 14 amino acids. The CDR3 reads CASSIGGSRETQYF. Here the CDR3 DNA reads TGTGCCAGTAGTATAGGGGGCTCTCGAGAGACCCAGTACTTC.

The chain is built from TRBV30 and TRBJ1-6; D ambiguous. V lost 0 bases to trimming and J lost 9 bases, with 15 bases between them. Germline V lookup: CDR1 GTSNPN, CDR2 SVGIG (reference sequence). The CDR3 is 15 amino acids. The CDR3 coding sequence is TGTGCCTGGAGTGTAGTGCCAGGTCTTCTTTCACCCCTCCACTTT. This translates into CAWSVVPGLLSPLHF.

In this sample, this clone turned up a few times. The CDR3 protein is CASSLLAGLAGPNTGELFF. The CDR3, as DNA: TGTGCCAGCAGCTTATTAGCGGGACTAGCGGGGCCAAACACCGGGGAGCTGTTTTTT. The V call is TRBV5-4, the J call TRBJ2-2; 13 positions match TRBD2. Germline V gene lookup returns CDR1 SGHNT and CDR2 YYREEE (reference sequence). This CDR3 contains 19 residues. Unmatched junction bases numbered 9, after V lost 2 bases and J lost 2 bases.

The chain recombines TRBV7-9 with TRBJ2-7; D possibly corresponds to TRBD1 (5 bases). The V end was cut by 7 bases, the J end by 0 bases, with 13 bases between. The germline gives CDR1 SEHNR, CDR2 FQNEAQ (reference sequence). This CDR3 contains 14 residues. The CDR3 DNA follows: TGTGCCAGCACCCCGACAGAAAGCTCCTACGAGCAGTACTTC. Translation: CASTPTESSYEQYF.